What follows are 16 T cell receptor beta chains derived from one specimen sequenced in a study of cytomegalovirus exposure and HLA in healthy donors. With 60 Vbeta and 13 Jbeta primers, the PCR was carried out. The method was immunoSEQ multiplex PCR; TCRdb's version includes in-frame clones alone and lacks a portion of them. The sample includes around 110,000 clones, around 66% of them seen just once. What was sequenced was PBMCs. These receptors came from a woman between 40 and 50 years old in good health and CMV-seropositive.

This rearrangement joins TRBV9 to TRBJ2-3; no definite D call. The CDR3 sequence is 14 residues long. Trimming cost V 0 bases and J 2 bases, with 7 bases left between them. CDR1 is SGDLS and CDR2 is YYNGEE in the germline V gene. Here the CDR3 reads CASSVGGYTDTQYF. The CDR3 nucleotides read TGTGCCAGCAGCGTAGGAGGTTACACAGATACGCAGTATTTT.

The V call is TRBV28, the J call TRBJ2-7; D may be TRBD2 (7 bases). Trimming pared 6 bases from V and 1 base from J, leaving 16 bases between. Germline values: CDR1 MDHEN, CDR2 SYDVKM. The CDR3 is 15 amino acids. This chain's CDR3 is CASRFPKGGSYEQYF. Here the CDR3 DNA reads TGTGCCAGCAGGTTCCCCAAGGGGGGGTCCTACGAGCAGTACTTC.

V and J are TRBV4-2 and TRBJ2-3; 8 bases line up with TRBD2. J gave up 6 bases and V 0 bases, and 5 bases lay outside the gene matches. This CDR3 region has 15 residues. Per the germline V gene, CDR1 is LGHNA and CDR2 is YNFKEQ. The CDR3 sequence is CASSQEEKRGDTQYF. The DNA for the CDR3 is TGTGCCAGCAGCCAAGAGGAAAAGCGGGGGGATACGCAGTATTTT.

CDR3 DNA: TGCGCCAGCAGCTTCAGGGACAGTAACACTGAAGCTTTCTTT. This encodes CASSFRDSNTEAFF. The chain combines TRBV5-1 with TRBJ1-1, with 7 bases fitting TRBD1. Trimming took 2 bases from V and 2 from J; bases not matched to a gene: 3. Germline assignment: CDR1 SGHRS and CDR2 YFSETQ. This CDR3 has 14 residues. Looking up the rest from reference TRBV5-1 and TRBJ1-1 gives the full variable domain: KAGVTQTPRYLIKTRGQQVTLSCSPISGHRSVSWYQQTPGQGLQFLFEYFSETQRNKGNFPGRFSGRQFSNSRSEMNVSTLELGDSALYLCASSFRDSNTEAFFGQGTRLTVV.

V is TRBV25-1 and J is TRBJ1-2; TRBD1 agrees at 8 bases. V lost 8 bases and J lost 3; bases outside the gene matches: 2. Germline CDR1 is MGHDK and CDR2 is SYGVNS. This CDR3 has 12 amino acids. The CDR3 nucleotides read TGTGCCAGCGGGACAGGCGACTATGGCTACACCTTC. It codes for CASGTGDYGYTF.

The V and J genes are TRBV19 and TRBJ1-1; the match to TRBD1 covers 11 bases. Trimming removed 4 bases from V and 4 bases from J; junction bases left unmatched: 2. Looked up from germline, CDR1 is LNHDA and CDR2 is SQIVND (reference sequence). This CDR3 is 14 amino acids long. CDR3 amino acids: CASSTGTGGTEAFF. The CDR3 DNA sequence: TGTGCCAGTAGTACCGGGACAGGGGGCACTGAAGCTTTCTTT. The full variable domain, rest sourced from reference TRBV19 and TRBJ1-1, is DGGITQSPKYLFRKEGQNVTLSCEQNLNHDAMYWYRQDPGQGLRLIYYSQIVNDFQKGDIAEGYSVSREKKESFPLTVTSAQKNPTAFYLCASSTGTGGTEAFFGQGTRLTVV.

This rearrangement joins TRBV19 to TRBJ2-7; TRBD2 is a possible D gene (6 bases). Germline assignment: CDR1 LNHDA and CDR2 SQIVND (reference sequence). CDR3 length equals 12 residues. The ends were cut back, 5 bases at V and 5 bases at J, with 10 bases in the middle. CDR3 DNA: TGTGCCAGTAGTTCTGGACTACACGAGCAGTACTTC. Translation gives CASSSGLHEQYF.

About this clone itself: An end of the junction does not agree with germline; a read error may underlie this. The genes are TRBV29-1 and TRBJ1-2, with 7 bases identical to TRBD1. The CDR3 extends over 13 amino acids. Germline V gives CDR1 SQVTM, CDR2 ANQGSEA. Here the CDR3 DNA reads TGCGGAGCCATAATAGGGGGCGGGTATGGTTACCCCTTC. This sequence encodes CGAIIGGGYGYPF. Supplemented by reference TRBV29-1 and TRBJ1-2, the full variable domain reads SAVISQKPSRDICQRGTSLTIQCQVDSQVTMMFWYRQQPGQSLTLIATANQGSEATYESGFVIDKFPISRPNLTFSTLTVSNMSPEDSSIYLCGAIIGGGYGYPFGSGTRLTVV.

This clone was picked up one time. The chain is built from TRBV5-1 and TRBJ2-1; TRBD1 is a possible D gene (5 bases). This CDR3 is 14 amino acids long. Germline V CDR1 and CDR2: SGHRS, YFSETQ. Trimming took off 3 bases at V and 0 bases at J, with 7 bases between the two ends. CDR3 in amino acids: CASSSQGSYNEQFF. As DNA, the CDR3 is TGCGCCAGCAGCTCCCAGGGCTCCTACAATGAGCAGTTCTTC. The variable domain in full, with the rest retrieved from reference TRBV5-1 and TRBJ2-1, is KAGVTQTPRYLIKTRGQQVTLSCSPISGHRSVSWYQQTPGQGLQFLFEYFSETQRNKGNFPGRFSGRQFSNSRSEMNVSTLELGDSALYLCASSSQGSYNEQFFGPGTRLTVL.

CDR3 region: CASSGGQPNEKLFF. The CDR3 nucleotides read TGTGCCAGCAGTGGGGGACAACCTAATGAAAAACTGTTTTTT. V is TRBV6-1 and J is TRBJ1-4, with D perhaps matching TRBD1 (6 bases). The germline V gene encodes CDR1 MNHNS and CDR2 SASEGT. The CDR3 runs 14 residues. Trimming took off 4 bases at V and 3 bases at J, with 9 bases between the two ends.

This chain connects TRBV6-1 to TRBJ2-5, with 14 bases that match TRBD2. With 9 bases clipped from V and 5 bases from J, the junction kept 8 bases outside the gene matches. The germline gives CDR1 MNHNS, CDR2 SASEGT. CDR3 length: 15 amino acids. This CDR3 reads CASSGLAGVWETQYF. The CDR3 region has the DNA TGTGCCAGTTCGGGACTAGCGGGAGTATGGGAGACCCAGTACTTC.

The chain joins TRBV19 to TRBJ2-5; no firm D call. The germline V gene has CDR1 LNHDA and CDR2 SQIVND (reference sequence). There are 15 residues in the CDR3. The V gene lost 4 bases and the J gene lost 1 base, with 13 bases spanning the gap. In nucleotides, the CDR3 is TGTGCCAGTAGTACGCTCCCGAGTTCCCAAGAGACCCAGTACTTC. Its protein is CASSTLPSSQETQYF.

This clone was seen a handful of times. The V gene is TRBV6-6, the J gene TRBJ2-1, with D perhaps matching TRBD2 (6 bases). The CDR3 has 16 amino acids. Germline V gives CDR1 MNHNY, CDR2 SVGAGI (reference sequence). With 2 bases removed from V and 2 bases from J, the gap between germline ends came to 13 bases. CDR3 sequence (DNA): TGTGCCAGCAGTTACCTCCGTACGGGGGCCTACAATGAGCAGTTCTTC. It is translated as CASSYLRTGAYNEQFF.

There are a few counts of this clone. The chain carries TRBV7-9 and TRBJ1-2, with TRBD1 identical over 9 bases. Germline lookup yields CDR1 SEHNR and CDR2 FQNEAQ (reference sequence). V lost 5 bases, J lost 5 bases, and 12 bases stayed unmatched. The CDR3 loop spans 16 amino acids. DNA for the CDR3: TGTGCCAGCAGCCAACAAGCCGGGACAGGGTTTTATGGCTACACCTTC. Translation gives CASSQQAGTGFYGYTF.

The genes are TRBV5-1 and TRBJ2-7; 11 bases are shared with TRBD2. J lost 2 bases, V lost 0 bases, and 4 bases had no gene match. This CDR3 region has 16 residues. Germline CDR1 reads SGHRS; CDR2 reads YFSETQ. The CDR3 region is CASSLVGTSGTYEQYF. CDR3 nucleotide sequence: TGCGCCAGCAGCTTGGTGGGGACTAGCGGAACCTACGAGCAGTACTTC.

The chain is built from TRBV6-4 and TRBJ1-5; D perhaps matches TRBD1 (6 bases). V lost 6 bases and J lost 6, with 12 bases in between. The germline V gene encodes CDR1 MRHNA and CDR2 SNTAGT. The CDR3 has 13 residues. DNA of the CDR3: TGTGCCAGCAGCCCAGGGGACACTCAGCCCCAGCATTTT. Protein: CASSPGDTQPQHF.